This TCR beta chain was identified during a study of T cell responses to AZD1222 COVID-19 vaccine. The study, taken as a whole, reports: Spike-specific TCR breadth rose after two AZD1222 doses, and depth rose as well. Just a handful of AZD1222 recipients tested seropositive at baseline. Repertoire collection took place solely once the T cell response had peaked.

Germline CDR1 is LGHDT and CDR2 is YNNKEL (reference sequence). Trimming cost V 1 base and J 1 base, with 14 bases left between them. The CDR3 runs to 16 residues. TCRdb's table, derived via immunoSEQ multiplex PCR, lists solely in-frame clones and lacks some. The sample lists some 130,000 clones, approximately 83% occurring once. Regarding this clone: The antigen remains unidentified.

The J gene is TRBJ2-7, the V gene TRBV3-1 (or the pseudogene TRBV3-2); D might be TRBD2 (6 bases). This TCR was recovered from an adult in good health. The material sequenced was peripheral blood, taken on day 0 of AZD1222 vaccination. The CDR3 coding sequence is TGTGCCAGCAGCCAAGTAGGAGGGTTAAGGTCCTACGAGCAGTACTTC. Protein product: CASSQVGGLRSYEQYF.